The clone carrying this TCR beta chain was observed a handful of times. Its antigen is not known. Germline loops: CDR1 SGHRS, CDR2 YFSETQ. The CDR3 covers 17 residues. Trimming left V 0 bases short and J 3 bases short, with 19 bases between. A deep-level run was used for the assay. Study processing details: As immunoSEQ supplied junction-only sequences (without quality scores), filtering differed. Profiled with immunoSEQ multiplex PCR; TCRdb holds only in-frame clones, not every one. Clone size and V and J calls were adopted from that table, with D and trimming inferred from the DNA. This table holds under 750,000 clones, just under 75% found once. The source of the sample is a study of shared clonotypes between healthy human individuals. Study-wide background: The plates for each donor numbered three CD4 naive, three CD4 memory, two CD8 naive and one CD8 memory. General study findings and limits: Four donors held about 4.5% of naive CD4 clonotypes in common.

V and J are TRBV5-1 and TRBJ2-7; TRBD1 is a possible D gene (6 bases). The sequencing sample was made of memory CD4+ T cells sorted from blood. Subset given: CD45RA-negative fraction. The TCR sequence derives from a woman aged 25 to 39 in good health. This chain's CDR3 is CASSLAIRKGTLYEQYF. DNA of the CDR3: TGCGCCAGCAGCTTGGCTATCCGCAAAGGGACACTCTACGAGCAGTACTTC.